Listed below are T cell receptor beta chains from one sample, sequenced in a study of blood T cell repertoires in COVID-19. Repertoires were generated with immunoSEQ multiplex PCR, while TCRdb's copy carries only in-frame clones and drops some. The sample carries 350,000 to 450,000 clones, about 90% recorded once. The sequencing input was PBMCs or T cells enriched from blood (not recorded which). Receptors were obtained from a woman aged 30 to 39 who had recovered from COVID-19. Both conserved end residues are part of each CDR3. D genes are given only for firm matches. Only some rows state a clone size, as once, few, many or a class for expanded clones.

TRBD2	-	TRBJ2-1	TRBV9	CASSPHSGRAFNEQFF	TGTGCCAGCAGCCCCCATAGCGGGAGGGCCTTTAATGAGCAGTTCTTC
TRBD2	-	TRBJ2-7	TRBV27	CASSLLVAGGVAEYEQYF	TGTGCCAGCAGTTTGTTGGTAGCGGGGGGTGTGGCGGAATACGAGCAGTACTTC
TRBD1	-	TRBJ2-7	TRBV24-1	CATRDRAGEQYF	TGTGCCACCAGAGACAGGGCCGGCGAGCAGTACTTC
TRBD1	-	TRBJ2-7	TRBV4-1	CASSQVVGTGGYEQYF	TGCGCCAGCAGCCAAGTTGTCGGGACAGGTGGGTACGAGCAGTACTTC
TRBD1	-	TRBJ1-6	TRBV2	CASSGDSKNSPLHF	TGTGCCAGCAGTGGGGACAGCAAGAATTCACCCCTCCACTTT
-	-	TRBJ1-1	TRBV11-2	CASSLDGTPNTEAFF	TGTGCCAGCAGCTTGGACGGGACACCGAACACTGAAGCTTTCTTT
-	-	TRBJ1-3	TRBV7-2	CASSTLLGNTIYF	TGTGCCAGCAGCACTCTACTGGGAAACACCATATATTTT
-	-	TRBJ1-4	TRBV7-9	CASSLNPEKLFF	TGTGCCAGCAGCCTTAATCCGGAAAAACTGTTTTTT
-	-	TRBJ1-1	TRBV5-8	CASIENASGTEAFF	TGTGCCAGCATTGAGAACGCCTCGGGGACTGAAGCTTTCTTT
-	-	TRBJ2-7	TRBV27	CASSLSSGGDFQQYF	TGTGCCAGCAGTTTATCCAGCGGAGGGGATTTTCAGCAGTACTTC
-	-	TRBJ2-7	TRBV7-2	CASSLAPGVREQYF	TGTGCCAGCAGCTTAGCGCCAGGGGTCCGCGAGCAGTACTTC
-	many	TRBJ1-4	TRBV15	CATSRDKDTTNEKLFF	TGTGCCACCAGCAGAGATAAAGACACTACTAATGAAAAACTGTTTTTT
TRBD1	-	TRBJ1-5	TRBV19	CASSIPSTGSNQPQHF	TGTGCCAGTAGTATTCCCTCGACAGGGAGCAATCAGCCCCAGCATTTT
-	-	TRBJ2-2	TRBV27	CASSLPYTGELFF	TGTGCCAGCAGTCTACCATACACCGGGGAGCTGTTTTTT
TRBD2	-	TRBJ2-1	TRBV13	CASSSLEGGSPHEQFF	TGTGCCAGCAGCTCCCTTGAGGGCGGGAGCCCCCATGAGCAGTTCTTC
-	-	TRBJ2-1	TRBV7-3	CASSPLRSSYNEQFF	TGTGCCAGCAGCCCGCTGCGGAGCTCCTACAATGAGCAGTTCTTC
-	-	TRBJ2-3	TRBV7-3	CASSLFPSGTDTQYF	TGTGCCAGCAGCTTATTTCCTAGCGGCACAGATACGCAGTATTTT
-	few	TRBJ1-2	TRBV25-1	CASSGQSDSYGYTF	TGTGCCAGCAGTGGTCAAAGCGACTCCTATGGCTACACCTTC
-	-	TRBJ2-2	TRBV7-3	CASSFGSNTGELFF	TGTGCCAGCAGCTTTGGCTCGAACACCGGGGAGCTGTTTTTT
TRBD2	-	TRBJ2-2	TRBV9	CASSLDGTSGGRANTGELFF	TGTGCCAGCAGCCTGGATGGGACTAGCGGGGGACGAGCGAACACCGGGGAGCTGTTTTTT
TRBD2	-	TRBJ2-2	TRBV10-2	CASSGLAINTGELFF	TGCGCCAGCAGTGGACTAGCCATAAACACCGGGGAGCTGTTTTTT
-	-	TRBJ1-1	TRBV7-9	CASSLDQGRTEAFF	TGTGCCAGCAGCTTAGATCAGGGTAGAACTGAAGCTTTCTTT
-	-	TRBJ1-1	TRBV29-1	CSVDGEGENTEAFF	TGCAGCGTTGACGGGGAGGGGGAGAACACTGAAGCTTTCTTT
TRBD1	-	TRBJ2-2	TRBV9	CASSVPGTGTNTGELFF	TGTGCCAGCAGCGTACCGGGGACAGGGACGAACACCGGGGAGCTGTTTTTT
-	-	TRBJ1-1	TRBV12-3/TRBV12-4	CASSFQGIPEAFF	TGTGCCAGCAGTTTTCAGGGGATCCCTGAAGCTTTCTTT
TRBD2	-	TRBJ2-1	TRBV7-9	CASSLDFGLAGYNEQFF	TGTGCCAGCAGCTTAGATTTTGGACTAGCGGGTTACAATGAGCAGTTCTTC
-	-	TRBJ2-7	TRBV24-1	CATSDSHAGNSYEQYF	TGTGCCACCAGTGACTCTCATGCAGGGAACTCCTACGAGCAGTACTTC
TRBD1	-	TRBJ1-1	TRBV19	CASSIAGQSSNTEAFF	TGTGCCAGTAGTATAGCGGGACAGAGTTCGAACACTGAAGCTTTCTTT
-	few	TRBJ1-1	TRBV6-5	CASSLLGGASEAFF	TGTGCCAGCAGTTTATTAGGGGGTGCCTCTGAAGCTTTCTTT
-	-	TRBJ2-5	TRBV10-1	CASSDNRAQYF	TGCGCCAGCAGTGATAACAGGGCCCAGTACTTC
TRBD1	once	TRBJ2-1	TRBV12-5	CASGQTMWGQFYNEQFF	TGTGCTAGTGGACAAACAATGTGGGGACAGTTTTACAATGAGCAGTTCTTC
-	-	TRBJ2-1	TRBV5-6	CASTRQSYGEQFF	TGTGCCAGCACCCGACAGAGCTACGGTGAGCAGTTCTTC
-	-	TRBJ2-7	TRBV30	CATAADTYEQYF	TGTGCCACAGCGGCTGATACCTACGAGCAGTACTTC